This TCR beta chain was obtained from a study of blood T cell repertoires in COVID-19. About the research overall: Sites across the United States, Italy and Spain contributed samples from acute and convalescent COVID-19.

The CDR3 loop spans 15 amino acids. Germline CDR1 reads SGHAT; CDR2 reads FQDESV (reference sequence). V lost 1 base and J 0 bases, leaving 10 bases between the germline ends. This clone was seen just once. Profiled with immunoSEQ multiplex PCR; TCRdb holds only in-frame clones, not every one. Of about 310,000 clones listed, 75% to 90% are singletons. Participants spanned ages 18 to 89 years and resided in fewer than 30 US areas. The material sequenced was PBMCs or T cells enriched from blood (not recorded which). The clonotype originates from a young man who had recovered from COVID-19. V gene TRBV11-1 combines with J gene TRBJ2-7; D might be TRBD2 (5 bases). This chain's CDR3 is CASSLELDFSYEQYF. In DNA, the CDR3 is TGTGCCAGCAGCTTAGAGTTGGACTTCTCCTACGAGCAGTACTTC.